Listed below are T cell receptor beta chains from one sample, sequenced in a study of CD8 T cells in ankylosing spondylitis. TCRdb ran MiXCR on the 5' RACE reads and lists one entry per CDR3 protein. This table has a few hundred thousand distinct CDR3 sequences, 20% appearing once. The sample was blood, either unsorted or a sorted T cell fraction (not recorded which). Receptors originate from a male donor with ankylosing spondylitis or in good health (not recorded which). Each CDR3 is given with its conserved first and last residue. The order of the fields is J gene, clone size, D gene, V gene, CDR3 DNA, CDR3 protein. A D gene is named only where the DNA matches it firmly. Expanded clones get a size class; other rows say once, few or many, or leave the size out.

>TRBJ2-1|NA|TRBD2|TRBV7-2
TGTGCCAGCAGCTTATCCGCGGGAGACAATGAGCAGTTCTTC
CASSLSAGDNEQFF
>TRBJ1-3|NA|NA|TRBV20-1
TGCAGTGCTAGTGAGATCGCTAGGGTGGAAGGAAACACCATATATTTT
CSASEIARVEGNTIYF
>TRBJ2-5|few|TRBD1|TRBV11-2
TGTGCCAGCAGCCCGCTGACACCGAGACAGGGTGGAGAGACCCAGTACTTC
CASSPLTPRQGGETQYF
>TRBJ2-1|NA|NA|TRBV10-3
TGTGCCATCAGTGAGCTAGGGGACAATGAGCAGTTCTTC
CAISELGDNEQFF
>TRBJ2-3|few|TRBD1|TRBV28
TGTGCCAGCAGTTTAGACAGGGGTGTCGCCACAGATACGCAGTATTTT
CASSLDRGVATDTQYF
>TRBJ2-2|few|NA|TRBV7-3
TGTGCCAGCAGCTTAAAAGGACAGTTTGGCGGGGAGCTGTTTTTT
CASSLKGQFGGELFF
>TRBJ2-3|NA|NA|TRBV5-1
TGCGCCAGCAGCTTGGCGGATTCCCCTAGCACAGATACGCAGTATTTT
CASSLADSPSTDTQYF
>TRBJ2-1|few|TRBD1|TRBV15
TGTGCCACCAGCAGACGACAGGGCAGGAGTGTGAATGAGCAGTTCTTC
CATSRRQGRSVNEQFF
>TRBJ2-5|NA|TRBD1|TRBV29-1
TGCAGCGTTGAAGGGGGGGGCGACAGGGGGATCGCGGCCCAGTACTTC
CSVEGGGDRGIAAQYF
>TRBJ1-2|few|NA|TRBV6-1
TGTGCCAGCAGTGACTGGCAGGGAGGAGGCTACACCTTC
CASSDWQGGGYTF
>TRBJ2-1|NA|NA|TRBV5-1
TGCGCCAGCAGCTTGCTGGGGGCAGGACCGGATGAGCAGTTCTTC
CASSLLGAGPDEQFF
>TRBJ1-5|NA|NA|TRBV24-1
TGTGCCACCAGTGATGCGACAGAAAGCAATCAGCCCCAGCATTTT
CATSDATESNQPQHF
>TRBJ2-3|few|NA|TRBV28
TGTGCCAGCAGTTCGGGTGCAGATACGCAGTATTTT
CASSSGADTQYF
>TRBJ2-4|NA|NA|TRBV20-1
TGCAGTGCTAGTGGGGGACGAGTAGCCAAAAACATTCAGTACTTC
CSASGGRVAKNIQYF
>TRBJ2-2|NA|NA|TRBV5-1
TGCGCCAGCAGCCCGTCAACGAACACCGGGGAGCTGTTTTTT
CASSPSTNTGELFF
>TRBJ2-5|few|TRBD1|TRBV7-9
TGTGCCAGCAGCTTACTAGGGGGCCCTCAAGAGACCCAGTACTTC
CASSLLGGPQETQYF
>TRBJ2-2|NA|NA|TRBV10-2
TGCGCCACCAGAAGCGGGGAGCTGTTTTTT
CATRSGELFF
>TRBJ2-5|many|NA|TRBV18
TGTGCCAGCTCACACAGGGGACTCCAAGAGACCCAGTACTTC
CASSHRGLQETQYF
>TRBJ2-5|many|NA|TRBV6-1
TGTGCCAGCGCCCACGAGCCTGTGGAGACCCAGTACTTC
CASAHEPVETQYF
>TRBJ2-1|NA|NA|TRBV5-1
TGCGCCAGCAGCCCCCCTCTAGTCCCTTTCTACAATGAGCAGTTCTTC
CASSPPLVPFYNEQFF
>TRBJ1-3|few|NA|TRBV3-1
TGTGCCAGCAGCCCTAGCGGCAGTATCTCTCACCGTGGAAACACCATATATTTT
CASSPSGSISHRGNTIYF
>TRBJ2-3|few|NA|TRBV28
TGTGCCAGCAGTTCGTCGGGGGAAGATACGCAGTATTTT
CASSSSGEDTQYF
>TRBJ2-1|NA|NA|TRBV28
TGTGCCAGCAGTTCCTTACGGACTTTTTACAATGAGCAGTTCTTC
CASSSLRTFYNEQFF
>TRBJ1-1|few|NA|TRBV5-1
TGCGCCAGCAGCTTGGGGACAGTCGCGAACACTGAAGCTTTCTTT
CASSLGTVANTEAFF
>TRBJ2-2|many|NA|TRBV6-4
TGTGCCAGCAGTGAATACGTAAACGGGGAGCTGTTTTTT
CASSEYVNGELFF
>TRBJ1-4|NA|NA|TRBV20-1
TGCAGTGCTAGAGATCGGGGCAGGGGTCGGGGCGAAAAACTGTTTTTT
CSARDRGRGRGEKLFF